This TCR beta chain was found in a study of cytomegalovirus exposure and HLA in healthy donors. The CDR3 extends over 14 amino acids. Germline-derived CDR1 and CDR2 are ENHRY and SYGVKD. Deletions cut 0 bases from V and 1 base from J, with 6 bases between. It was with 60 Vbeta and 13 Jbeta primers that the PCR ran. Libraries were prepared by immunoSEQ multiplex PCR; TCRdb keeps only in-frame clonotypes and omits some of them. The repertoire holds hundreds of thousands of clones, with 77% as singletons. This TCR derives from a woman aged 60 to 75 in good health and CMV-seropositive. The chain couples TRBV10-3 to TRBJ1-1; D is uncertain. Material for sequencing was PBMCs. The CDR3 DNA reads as TGTGCCATCAGTGAGTCGAGGCAGAACACTGAAGCTTTCTTT. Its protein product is CAISESRQNTEAFF.